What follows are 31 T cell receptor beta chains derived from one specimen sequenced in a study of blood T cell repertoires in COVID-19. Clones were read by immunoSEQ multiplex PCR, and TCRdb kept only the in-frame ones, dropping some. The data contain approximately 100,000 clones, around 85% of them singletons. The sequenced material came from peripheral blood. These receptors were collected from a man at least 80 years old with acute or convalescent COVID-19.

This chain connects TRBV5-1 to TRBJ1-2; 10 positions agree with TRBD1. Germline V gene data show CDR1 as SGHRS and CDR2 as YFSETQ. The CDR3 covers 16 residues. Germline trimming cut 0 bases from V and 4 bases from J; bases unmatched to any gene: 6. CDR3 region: CASSLAGQGGSYGYTF. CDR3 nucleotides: TGCGCCAGCAGCTTGGCTGGACAGGGGGGAAGCTATGGCTACACCTTC. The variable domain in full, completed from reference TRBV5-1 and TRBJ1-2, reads KAGVTQTPRYLIKTRGQQVTLSCSPISGHRSVSWYQQTPGQGLQFLFEYFSETQRNKGNFPGRFSGRQFSNSRSEMNVSTLELGDSALYLCASSLAGQGGSYGYTFGSGTRLTVV.

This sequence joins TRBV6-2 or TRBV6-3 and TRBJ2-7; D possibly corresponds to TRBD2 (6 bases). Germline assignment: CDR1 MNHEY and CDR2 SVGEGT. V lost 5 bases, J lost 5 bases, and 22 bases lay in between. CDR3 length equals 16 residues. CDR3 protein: CASSLGGLSIRNEQYF. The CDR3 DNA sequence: TGTGCCAGCAGTCTTGGTGGACTATCGATAAGGAACGAGCAGTACTTC.

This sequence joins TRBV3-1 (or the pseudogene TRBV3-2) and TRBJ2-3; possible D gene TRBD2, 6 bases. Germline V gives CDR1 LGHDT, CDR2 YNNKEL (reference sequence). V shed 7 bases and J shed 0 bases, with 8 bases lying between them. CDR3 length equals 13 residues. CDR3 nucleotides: TGTGCCAGCAAAGGAGGGAGCACAGATACGCAGTATTTT. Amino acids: CASKGGSTDTQYF.

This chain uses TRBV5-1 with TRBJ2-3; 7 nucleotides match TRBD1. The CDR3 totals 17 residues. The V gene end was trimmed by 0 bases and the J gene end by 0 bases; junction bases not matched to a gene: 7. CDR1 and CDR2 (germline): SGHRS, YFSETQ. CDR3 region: CASSLGVGDSSTDTQYF. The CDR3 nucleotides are TGCGCCAGCAGCTTGGGGGTCGGGGACAGCAGCACAGATACGCAGTATTTT.

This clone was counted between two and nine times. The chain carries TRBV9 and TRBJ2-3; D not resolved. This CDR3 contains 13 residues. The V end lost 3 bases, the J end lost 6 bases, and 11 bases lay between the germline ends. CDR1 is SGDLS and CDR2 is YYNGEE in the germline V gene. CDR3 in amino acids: CASSAPLEDTQYF. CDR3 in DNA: TGTGCCAGCAGCGCACCGCTAGAGGATACGCAGTATTTT.

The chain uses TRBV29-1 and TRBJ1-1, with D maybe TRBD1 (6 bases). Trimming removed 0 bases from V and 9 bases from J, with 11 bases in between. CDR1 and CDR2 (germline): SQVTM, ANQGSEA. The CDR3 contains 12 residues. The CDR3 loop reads CSVEEGAGKAFF. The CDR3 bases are TGCAGCGTTGAAGAGGGGGCAGGGAAAGCTTTCTTT.

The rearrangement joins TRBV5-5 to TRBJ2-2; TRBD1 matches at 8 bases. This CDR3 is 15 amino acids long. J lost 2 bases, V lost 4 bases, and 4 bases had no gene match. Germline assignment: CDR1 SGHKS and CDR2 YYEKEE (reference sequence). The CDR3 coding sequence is TGTGCCAGCAGCCCCGGACAGGGTAACACCGGGGAGCTGTTTTTT. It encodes CASSPGQGNTGELFF.

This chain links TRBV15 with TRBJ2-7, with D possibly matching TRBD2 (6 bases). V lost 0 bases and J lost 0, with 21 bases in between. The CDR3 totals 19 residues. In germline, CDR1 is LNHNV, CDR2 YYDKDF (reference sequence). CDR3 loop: CATSRDPRRASASSYEQYF. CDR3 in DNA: TGTGCCACCAGCAGAGATCCGAGAAGGGCTAGCGCGAGCTCCTACGAGCAGTACTTC.

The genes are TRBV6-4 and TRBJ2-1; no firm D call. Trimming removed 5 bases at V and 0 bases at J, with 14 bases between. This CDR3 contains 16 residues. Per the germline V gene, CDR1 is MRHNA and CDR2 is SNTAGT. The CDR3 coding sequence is TGTGCCAGCAGTAAGGATGCGGTTAGCTCCTACAATGAGCAGTTCTTC. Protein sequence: CASSKDAVSSYNEQFF.

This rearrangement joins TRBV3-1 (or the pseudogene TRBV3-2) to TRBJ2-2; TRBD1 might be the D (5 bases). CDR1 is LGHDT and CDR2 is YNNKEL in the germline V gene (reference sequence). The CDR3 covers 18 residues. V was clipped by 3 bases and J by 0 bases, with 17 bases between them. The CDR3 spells CASSHLMDTSSNTGELFF. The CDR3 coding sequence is TGTGCCAGCAGCCATTTGATGGACACGTCTTCGAACACCGGGGAGCTGTTTTTT.

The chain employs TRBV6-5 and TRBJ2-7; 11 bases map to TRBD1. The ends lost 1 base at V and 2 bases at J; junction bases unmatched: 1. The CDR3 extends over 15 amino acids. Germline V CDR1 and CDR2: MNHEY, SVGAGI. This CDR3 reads CASSYWTGGAYEQYF. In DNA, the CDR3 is TGTGCCAGCAGTTACTGGACAGGGGGCGCCTACGAGCAGTACTTC.

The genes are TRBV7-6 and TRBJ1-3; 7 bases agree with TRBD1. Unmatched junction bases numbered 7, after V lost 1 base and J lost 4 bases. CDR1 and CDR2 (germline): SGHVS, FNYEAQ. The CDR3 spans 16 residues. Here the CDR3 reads CASSLGTGLSGNTIYF. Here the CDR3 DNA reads TGTGCCAGCAGCTTAGGGACAGGCTTGTCGGGAAACACCATATATTTT.

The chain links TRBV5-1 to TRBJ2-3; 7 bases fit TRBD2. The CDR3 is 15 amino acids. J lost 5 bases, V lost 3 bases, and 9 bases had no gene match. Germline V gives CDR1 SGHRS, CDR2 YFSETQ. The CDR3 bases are TGCGCCAGCAGCTCCATTGGGGGAGGGCAAGATACGCAGTATTTT. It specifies CASSSIGGGQDTQYF.

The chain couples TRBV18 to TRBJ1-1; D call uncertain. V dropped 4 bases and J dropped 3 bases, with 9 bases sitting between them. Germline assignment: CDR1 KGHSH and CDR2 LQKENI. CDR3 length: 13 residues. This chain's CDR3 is CASSLNGDTEAFF. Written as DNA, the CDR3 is TGTGCCAGCTCACTAAACGGGGACACTGAAGCTTTCTTT.

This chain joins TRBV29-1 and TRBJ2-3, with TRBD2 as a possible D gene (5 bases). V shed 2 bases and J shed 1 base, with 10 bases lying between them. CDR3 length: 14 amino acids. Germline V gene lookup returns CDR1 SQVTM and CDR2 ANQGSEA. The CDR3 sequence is CSVELGDGTDTQYF. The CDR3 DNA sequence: TGCAGCGTTGAACTGGGAGACGGCACAGATACGCAGTATTTT.

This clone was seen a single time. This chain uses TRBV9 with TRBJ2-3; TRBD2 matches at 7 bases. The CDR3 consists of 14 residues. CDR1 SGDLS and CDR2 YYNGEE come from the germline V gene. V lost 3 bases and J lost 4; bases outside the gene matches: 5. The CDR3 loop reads CASSATSMADTQYF. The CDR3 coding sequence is TGTGCCAGCAGCGCGACTAGCATGGCAGATACGCAGTATTTT.

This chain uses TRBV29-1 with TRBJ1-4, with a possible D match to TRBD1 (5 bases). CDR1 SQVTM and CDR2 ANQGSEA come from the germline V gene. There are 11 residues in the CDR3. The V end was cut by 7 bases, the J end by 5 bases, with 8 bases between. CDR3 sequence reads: CSAWTNEKLFF. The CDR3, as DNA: TGCAGCGCCTGGACAAATGAAAAACTGTTTTTT.

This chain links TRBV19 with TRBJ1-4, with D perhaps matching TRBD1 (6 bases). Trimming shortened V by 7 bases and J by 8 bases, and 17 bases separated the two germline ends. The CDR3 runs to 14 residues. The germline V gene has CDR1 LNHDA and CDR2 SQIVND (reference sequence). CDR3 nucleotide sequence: TGTGCCAGTAATACAAAGGGGGTTCGGGAAAAACTGTTTTTT. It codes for CASNTKGVREKLFF.

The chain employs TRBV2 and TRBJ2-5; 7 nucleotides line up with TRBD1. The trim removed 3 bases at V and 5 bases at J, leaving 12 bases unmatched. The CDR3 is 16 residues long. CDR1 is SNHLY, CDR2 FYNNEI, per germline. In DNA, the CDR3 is TGTGCCAGCAGTGAGTCAGGGGGAAGTTTCAAGGAGACCCAGTACTTC. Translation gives CASSESGGSFKETQYF.

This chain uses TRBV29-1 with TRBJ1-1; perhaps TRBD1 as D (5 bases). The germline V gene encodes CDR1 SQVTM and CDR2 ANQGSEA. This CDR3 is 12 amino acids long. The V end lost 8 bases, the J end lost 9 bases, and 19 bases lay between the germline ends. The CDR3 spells CSFSGRRPKAFF. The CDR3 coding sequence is TGCAGCTTTTCAGGGAGGCGCCCGAAAGCTTTCTTT.

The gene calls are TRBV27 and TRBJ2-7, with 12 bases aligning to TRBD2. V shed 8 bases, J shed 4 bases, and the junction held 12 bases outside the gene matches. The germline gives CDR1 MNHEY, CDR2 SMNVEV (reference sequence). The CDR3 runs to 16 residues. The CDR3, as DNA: TGTGCCAGCCGACTAGCGGGAGCATTAATTCAGTACGAGCAGTACTTC. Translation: CASRLAGALIQYEQYF.

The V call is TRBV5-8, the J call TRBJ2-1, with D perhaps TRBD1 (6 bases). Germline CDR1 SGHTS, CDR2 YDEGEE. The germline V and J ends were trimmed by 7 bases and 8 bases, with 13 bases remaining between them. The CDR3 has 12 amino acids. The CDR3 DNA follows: TGTGCCAGCTGTTCACAGGGAGATGAGCAGTTCTTC. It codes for CASCSQGDEQFF.

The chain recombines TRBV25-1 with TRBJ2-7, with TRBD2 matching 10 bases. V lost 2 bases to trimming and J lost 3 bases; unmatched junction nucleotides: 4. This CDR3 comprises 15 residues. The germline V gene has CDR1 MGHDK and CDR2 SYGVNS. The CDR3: CASSETSGNFYEQYF. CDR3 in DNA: TGTGCCAGCAGTGAAACTAGCGGGAATTTCTACGAGCAGTACTTC.

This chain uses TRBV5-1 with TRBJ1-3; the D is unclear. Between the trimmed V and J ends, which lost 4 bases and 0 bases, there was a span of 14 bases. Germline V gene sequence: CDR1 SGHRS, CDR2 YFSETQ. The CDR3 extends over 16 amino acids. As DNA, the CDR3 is TGCGCCAGCAGCCGCCGAGAAATCGGCTCTGGAAACACCATATATTTT. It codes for CASSRREIGSGNTIYF.

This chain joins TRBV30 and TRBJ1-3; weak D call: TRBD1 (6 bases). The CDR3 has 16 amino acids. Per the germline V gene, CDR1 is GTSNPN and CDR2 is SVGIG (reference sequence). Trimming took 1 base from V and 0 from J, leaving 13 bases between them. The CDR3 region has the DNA TGTGCCTGGAGTGCCCGGGACATCGCCTCTGGAAACACCATATATTTT. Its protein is CAWSARDIASGNTIYF.

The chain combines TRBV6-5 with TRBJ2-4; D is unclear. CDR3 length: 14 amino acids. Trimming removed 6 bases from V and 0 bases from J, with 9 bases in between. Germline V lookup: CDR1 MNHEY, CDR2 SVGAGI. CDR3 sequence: CASSPRLAKNIQYF. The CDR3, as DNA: TGTGCCAGCAGCCCGCGACTAGCCAAAAACATTCAGTACTTC.

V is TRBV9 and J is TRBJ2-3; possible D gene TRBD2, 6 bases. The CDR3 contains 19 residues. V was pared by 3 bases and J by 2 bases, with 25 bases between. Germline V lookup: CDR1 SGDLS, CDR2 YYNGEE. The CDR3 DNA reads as TGTGCCAGCAGCGCCCAAGGCGGGGCTAGCCCAACCCTCACAGATACGCAGTATTTT. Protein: CASSAQGGASPTLTDTQYF. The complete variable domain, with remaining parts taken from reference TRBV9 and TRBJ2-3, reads DSGVTQTPKHLITATGQRVTLRCSPRSGDLSVYWYQQSLDQGLQFLIQYYNGEERAKGNILERFSAQQFPDLHSELNLSSLELGDSALYFCASSAQGGASPTLTDTQYFGPGTRLTVL.

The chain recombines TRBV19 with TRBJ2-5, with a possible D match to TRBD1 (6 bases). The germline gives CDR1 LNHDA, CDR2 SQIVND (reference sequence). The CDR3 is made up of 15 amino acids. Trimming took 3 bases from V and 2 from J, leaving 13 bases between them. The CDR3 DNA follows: TGTGCCAGTAGTATCTTAGGACAGAGACAAGAGACCCAGTACTTC. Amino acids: CASSILGQRQETQYF. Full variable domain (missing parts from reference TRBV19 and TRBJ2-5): DGGITQSPKYLFRKEGQNVTLSCEQNLNHDAMYWYRQDPGQGLRLIYYSQIVNDFQKGDIAEGYSVSREKKESFPLTVTSAQKNPTAFYLCASSILGQRQETQYFGPGTRLLVL.

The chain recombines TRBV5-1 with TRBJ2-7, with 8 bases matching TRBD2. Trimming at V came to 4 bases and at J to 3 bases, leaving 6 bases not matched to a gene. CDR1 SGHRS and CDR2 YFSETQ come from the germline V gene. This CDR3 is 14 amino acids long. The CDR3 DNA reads TGCGCCAGCAGCCGGACGGGGGGGAACTACGAGCAGTACTTC. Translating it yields CASSRTGGNYEQYF. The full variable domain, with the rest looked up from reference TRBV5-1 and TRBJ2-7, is KAGVTQTPRYLIKTRGQQVTLSCSPISGHRSVSWYQQTPGQGLQFLFEYFSETQRNKGNFPGRFSGRQFSNSRSEMNVSTLELGDSALYLCASSRTGGNYEQYFGPGTRLTVT.

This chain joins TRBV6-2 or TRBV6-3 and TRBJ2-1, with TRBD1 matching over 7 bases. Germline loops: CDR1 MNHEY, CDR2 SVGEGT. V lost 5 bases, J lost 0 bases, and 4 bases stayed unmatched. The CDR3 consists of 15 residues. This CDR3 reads CASSPTGPSYNEQFF. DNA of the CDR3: TGTGCCAGCAGTCCGACAGGGCCCTCCTACAATGAGCAGTTCTTC.

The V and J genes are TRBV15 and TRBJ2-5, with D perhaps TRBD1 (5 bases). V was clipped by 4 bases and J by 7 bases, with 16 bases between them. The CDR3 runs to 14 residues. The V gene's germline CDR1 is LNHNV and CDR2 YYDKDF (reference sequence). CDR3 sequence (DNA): TGTGCCACCAGCACAGGGCGAGGTCCGGGGACCCAGTACTTC. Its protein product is CATSTGRGPGTQYF.